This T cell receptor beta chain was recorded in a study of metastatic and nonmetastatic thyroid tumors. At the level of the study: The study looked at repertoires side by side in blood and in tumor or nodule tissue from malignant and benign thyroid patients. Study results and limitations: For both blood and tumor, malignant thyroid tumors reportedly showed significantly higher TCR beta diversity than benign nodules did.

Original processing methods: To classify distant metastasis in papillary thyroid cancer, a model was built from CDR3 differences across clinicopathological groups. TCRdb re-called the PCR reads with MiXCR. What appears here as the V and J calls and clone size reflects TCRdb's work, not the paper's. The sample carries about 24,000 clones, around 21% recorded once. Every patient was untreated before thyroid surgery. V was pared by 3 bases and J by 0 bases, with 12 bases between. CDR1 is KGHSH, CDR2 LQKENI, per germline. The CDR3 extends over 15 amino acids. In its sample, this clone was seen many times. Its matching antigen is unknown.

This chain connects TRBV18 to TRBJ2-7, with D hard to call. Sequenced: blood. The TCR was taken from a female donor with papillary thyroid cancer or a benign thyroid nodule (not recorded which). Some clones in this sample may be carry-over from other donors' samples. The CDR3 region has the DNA TGTGCCAGCTCACCCACCAGGAAGAACTCCTACGAGCAGTACTTC. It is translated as CASSPTRKNSYEQYF.